These T cell receptor beta chains were read from a single sample in a study of cytomegalovirus exposure and HLA in healthy donors. TCRdb's copy holds only in-frame clones and misses some; the assay was immunoSEQ multiplex PCR. This sample carries 65,000 to 95,000 clones, over 75% of them seen once, and the ten largest clones take around an eighth. Sequenced material: PBMCs. Receptor source: a human donor in good health. CDR3s include the opening cysteine and the closing phenylalanine or tryptophan. The D gene is left open where the match is weak. A row's size may be missing; if present it is once, few, many or a size class.

v_gene: TRBV5-1
abundance: NA
d_gene: TRBD2
j_gene: TRBJ2-3
CDR3nt: TGCGCCAGCAGCCCCCGACTAGCGGGGGGGCTGAATACGCAGTATTTT
CDR3aa: CASSPRLAGGLNTQYF

v_gene: TRBV7-6
abundance: few
d_gene: TRBD2
j_gene: TRBJ2-3
CDR3nt: TGTGCCAGCAGCCGCCTAGCGGGGGTGACCACAGATACGCAGTATTTT
CDR3aa: CASSRLAGVTTDTQYF

v_gene: TRBV18
abundance: NA
d_gene: NA
j_gene: TRBJ1-3
CDR3nt: TGTGCCAGCTCTCGCTCGGGTGGGAGCTCTGGAAACACCATATATTTT
CDR3aa: CASSRSGGSSGNTIYF

v_gene: TRBV6-5
abundance: NA
d_gene: NA
j_gene: TRBJ2-2
CDR3nt: TGTGCCAGCAGTTACGGGGAGACCGGGGAGCTGTTTTTT
CDR3aa: CASSYGETGELFF

v_gene: TRBV4-1
abundance: NA
d_gene: TRBD2
j_gene: TRBJ2-3
CDR3nt: TGCGCCAGCAGCCCCGGACTAGGAACAGATACGCAGTATTTT
CDR3aa: CASSPGLGTDTQYF

v_gene: TRBV6-5
abundance: few
d_gene: NA
j_gene: TRBJ2-2
CDR3nt: TGTGCCAGCAGTTACGGGCAGCCGAACACCGGGGAGCTGTTTTTT
CDR3aa: CASSYGQPNTGELFF

v_gene: TRBV5-1
abundance: NA
d_gene: NA
j_gene: TRBJ2-7
CDR3nt: TGCGCCAGCAGCCCCAGTGGGGGGTGTGAGCAGTACTTC
CDR3aa: CASSPSGGCEQYF

v_gene: TRBV6-5
abundance: few
d_gene: NA
j_gene: TRBJ1-4
CDR3nt: TGTGCCAGCAGTTACGATTCGACAGGTGATATGTTTTTT
CDR3aa: CASSYDSTGDMFF

v_gene: TRBV19
abundance: NA
d_gene: TRBD1
j_gene: TRBJ1-2
CDR3nt: TGTGCCAGTAGGCGCGGGACAGAATTAACTAACTATGGCTACACCTTC
CDR3aa: CASRRGTELTNYGYTF

v_gene: TRBV27
abundance: NA
d_gene: TRBD2
j_gene: TRBJ2-1
CDR3nt: TGTGCCCGCGGACTAGCGGGGACCGACCTACACGTCGCGGAGCAGTTCTTC
CDR3aa: CARGLAGTDLHVAEQFF

v_gene: TRBV4-2
abundance: NA
d_gene: NA
j_gene: TRBJ2-1
CDR3nt: TGTGCCAGCAGCCAAGTGTCGGCGGAAGGCGCGACCTACAATGAGCAGTTCTTC
CDR3aa: CASSQVSAEGATYNEQFF

v_gene: TRBV5-6
abundance: NA
d_gene: TRBD2
j_gene: TRBJ2-5
CDR3nt: TGTGCCAGCAGCGGACTAGCGGGGACCCAAGAGACCCAGTACTTC
CDR3aa: CASSGLAGTQETQYF

v_gene: TRBV2
abundance: NA
d_gene: NA
j_gene: TRBJ1-2
CDR3nt: TGTGCCAGCAGTGAAATGGGGCTTTCTAACTATGGCTACCCCTTC
CDR3aa: CASSEMGLSNYGYPF

v_gene: TRBV30
abundance: NA
d_gene: NA
j_gene: TRBJ2-7
CDR3nt: TGTGCCTGGAGCTACCTCTCTCCCTTCGAGCAGTACTTC
CDR3aa: CAWSYLSPFEQYF

v_gene: TRBV6-5
abundance: NA
d_gene: NA
j_gene: TRBJ2-7
CDR3nt: TGTGCCAGCGGAAACAGTGAGTACGAGCAGTACTTC
CDR3aa: CASGNSEYEQYF

v_gene: TRBV2
abundance: once
d_gene: NA
j_gene: TRBJ1-5
CDR3nt: TGTGCCAGCGGAAGGGGTCAGCCCCAGAATTTT
CDR3aa: CASGRGQPQNF

v_gene: TRBV25-1
abundance: NA
d_gene: TRBD1
j_gene: TRBJ2-1
CDR3nt: TGTGCCAGCAGGACAGGGGATCTCAATGAGCAGTTCTTC
CDR3aa: CASRTGDLNEQFF

v_gene: TRBV19
abundance: NA
d_gene: NA
j_gene: TRBJ2-5
CDR3nt: TGTGCCAGTAGTATAGATGAGGAGGAGACCCAGTACTTC
CDR3aa: CASSIDEEETQYF

v_gene: TRBV7-8
abundance: once
d_gene: TRBD1
j_gene: TRBJ1-1
CDR3nt: TGTGCCAGCAGCTTTGGGGACAGGATAGGTACTGAAGCTTTCTTT
CDR3aa: CASSFGDRIGTEAFF

v_gene: TRBV4-1
abundance: NA
d_gene: TRBD2
j_gene: TRBJ2-4
CDR3nt: TGCGCCAGCAGCCCGGGACTAGCGGGGGGTCGGGCCAAAAACATTCAGTACTTC
CDR3aa: CASSPGLAGGRAKNIQYF

v_gene: TRBV6-1
abundance: NA
d_gene: NA
j_gene: TRBJ2-7
CDR3nt: TGTGCCAGCAGTGAACTGGGGAGCTACGAGCAGTACTTC
CDR3aa: CASSELGSYEQYF

v_gene: TRBV9
abundance: NA
d_gene: TRBD1
j_gene: TRBJ1-4
CDR3nt: TGTGCCAGCAGCACCACCGGGACAGTGAATGAAAAACTGTTTTTT
CDR3aa: CASSTTGTVNEKLFF

v_gene: TRBV29-1
abundance: NA
d_gene: TRBD2
j_gene: TRBJ2-3
CDR3nt: TGCAGCGGGGGACTAGCGGGGGTTGGGCAGTATTTT
CDR3aa: CSGGLAGVGQYF

v_gene: TRBV7-6
abundance: NA
d_gene: TRBD1
j_gene: TRBJ2-7
CDR3nt: TGTGCCAGCAGCTCCCCCGGGACAGGGGCCTACGAGCAGTACTTC
CDR3aa: CASSSPGTGAYEQYF

v_gene: TRBV2
abundance: NA
d_gene: NA
j_gene: TRBJ1-3
CDR3nt: TGTGCCAGCAGTGAATTCTTAGATACCATATATTTT
CDR3aa: CASSEFLDTIYF

v_gene: TRBV7-2
abundance: NA
d_gene: TRBD2
j_gene: TRBJ2-1
CDR3nt: TGTGCCAGCAGCTTAGTTGGCGGACTAGCGGGTAACAATGAGCAGTTCTTC
CDR3aa: CASSLVGGLAGNNEQFF

v_gene: TRBV7-9
abundance: NA
d_gene: TRBD1
j_gene: TRBJ1-5
CDR3nt: TGTGCCAGCAGCCCCGGGGACAGGGGGACTCAGCCCCAGCATTTT
CDR3aa: CASSPGDRGTQPQHF

v_gene: TRBV6-5
abundance: NA
d_gene: TRBD1
j_gene: TRBJ2-7
CDR3nt: TGTGCCAGCAGGGGGGGGACAGGGTCCTCCTACGAGCAGTACTTC
CDR3aa: CASRGGTGSSYEQYF

v_gene: TRBV6-5
abundance: NA
d_gene: NA
j_gene: TRBJ2-1
CDR3nt: TGTGCCAGCAGTTACGGGGCGGGGGCCTCAAATGAGCAGTTCTTC
CDR3aa: CASSYGAGASNEQFF

v_gene: TRBV19
abundance: NA
d_gene: NA
j_gene: TRBJ1-2
CDR3nt: TGTGCCAGTAGTATCTTGACTGGGTCGAACTATGGCTACACCTTC
CDR3aa: CASSILTGSNYGYTF

v_gene: TRBV6-1
abundance: NA
d_gene: NA
j_gene: TRBJ2-3
CDR3nt: TGTGCCAGCAGCGCAGGACTCACAGATACGCAGTATTTT
CDR3aa: CASSAGLTDTQYF

v_gene: TRBV15
abundance: NA
d_gene: NA
j_gene: TRBJ1-5
CDR3nt: TGTGCCACCAGCAGAGATACCAGGTCGTACCAGCCCCAGCATTTT
CDR3aa: CATSRDTRSYQPQHF

v_gene: TRBV6-5
abundance: NA
d_gene: TRBD1
j_gene: TRBJ1-6
CDR3nt: TGTGCCAGCAGTTACGACCGGACAGGGATGGGGTCACCCCTCCACTTT
CDR3aa: CASSYDRTGMGSPLHF

v_gene: TRBV10-3
abundance: NA
d_gene: NA
j_gene: TRBJ2-1
CDR3nt: TGTGCCGCCTGTGAGGAGGAATACAATGAGCAGTTCTTC
CDR3aa: CAACEEEYNEQFF

v_gene: TRBV15
abundance: NA
d_gene: NA
j_gene: TRBJ2-7
CDR3nt: TGTGCCACCAGCAGAGAGTCGGCGGACACTTACGAGCAGTACTTC
CDR3aa: CATSRESADTYEQYF

v_gene: TRBV19
abundance: few
d_gene: NA
j_gene: TRBJ1-5
CDR3nt: TGTGCCAGCGGGTCCTACAATCAGCCCCAGCATTTT
CDR3aa: CASGSYNQPQHF

v_gene: TRBV18
abundance: NA
d_gene: TRBD1
j_gene: TRBJ1-1
CDR3nt: TGTGCCAGCTCATTTCCGGGACAGCTCAGAGAAGCTTTCTTT
CDR3aa: CASSFPGQLREAFF

v_gene: TRBV10-3
abundance: NA
d_gene: TRBD1
j_gene: TRBJ2-3
CDR3nt: TGTGCCATCAGTGACTTAGGGACAGGGACAGATACGCAGTATTTT
CDR3aa: CAISDLGTGTDTQYF

v_gene: TRBV9
abundance: NA
d_gene: TRBD1
j_gene: TRBJ1-3
CDR3nt: TGTGCCAGCAGCGTAGAGGGGACAGCTCTCGACACCATATATTTT
CDR3aa: CASSVEGTALDTIYF

v_gene: TRBV5-1
abundance: NA
d_gene: TRBD1
j_gene: TRBJ1-2
CDR3nt: TGCGCCAGCAGCCCTCCAGACAGGGATGGCTACACCTTC
CDR3aa: CASSPPDRDGYTF

v_gene: TRBV9
abundance: NA
d_gene: TRBD1
j_gene: TRBJ2-1
CDR3nt: TGTGCCAGCAGCGTAAGAGGACAGGGTAACAATGAGCAGTTCTTC
CDR3aa: CASSVRGQGNNEQFF

v_gene: TRBV10-3
abundance: few
d_gene: NA
j_gene: TRBJ2-7
CDR3nt: TGTGCCACGATGCACAGGGACGGGACCTACGAGCAGTACTTC
CDR3aa: CATMHRDGTYEQYF

v_gene: TRBV10-1
abundance: NA
d_gene: TRBD2
j_gene: TRBJ2-3
CDR3nt: TGCGCCAGCAGGCCGGGACTAGCATCCGATACGCAGTATTTT
CDR3aa: CASRPGLASDTQYF

v_gene: TRBV11-2
abundance: NA
d_gene: NA
j_gene: TRBJ2-5
CDR3nt: TGTGCCAGCAGCTTAGCCGCCTGGGGCGAGACCCAGTACTTC
CDR3aa: CASSLAAWGETQYF

v_gene: TRBV12-1
abundance: few
d_gene: NA
j_gene: TRBJ1-4
CDR3nt: TGTGCCAGCAGCCGTGGACAGGGGGTGTCAACTAATGAAAAACTGTTTTTT
CDR3aa: CASSRGQGVSTNEKLFF

v_gene: TRBV5-6
abundance: NA
d_gene: TRBD1
j_gene: TRBJ2-5
CDR3nt: TGTGCCAGCACTAAGGGGGCTACTCGCCGGTACTTC
CDR3aa: CASTKGATRRYF

v_gene: TRBV7-2
abundance: NA
d_gene: NA
j_gene: TRBJ2-7
CDR3nt: TGTGCCAGCAGCTTGCCCCTCGGGGGTGTCGGCGAGCAGTACTTC
CDR3aa: CASSLPLGGVGEQYF

v_gene: TRBV5-6
abundance: NA
d_gene: NA
j_gene: TRBJ2-7
CDR3nt: TGTGCCAGCAGCTTGCGGGGTTCAACCTACGAGCAGTACTTC
CDR3aa: CASSLRGSTYEQYF

v_gene: TRBV20-1
abundance: NA
d_gene: NA
j_gene: TRBJ1-1
CDR3nt: TGCAGTGCACAGGGTTGGACGGGTGCTTTCTTT
CDR3aa: CSAQGWTGAFF

v_gene: TRBV13
abundance: NA
d_gene: NA
j_gene: TRBJ1-3
CDR3nt: TGTGCCTCAGGGGCCGCTGTGACAGCTCTCTCTGGAAACACCATATATTTT
CDR3aa: CASGAAVTALSGNTIYF

v_gene: TRBV7-9
abundance: NA
d_gene: TRBD2
j_gene: TRBJ2-7
CDR3nt: TGTGCCAGCAGCTTGACTAGCGGGGGAAGCCCTTACGAGCAGTACTTC
CDR3aa: CASSLTSGGSPYEQYF

v_gene: TRBV10-2
abundance: NA
d_gene: NA
j_gene: TRBJ1-3
CDR3nt: TGCGCCAGCGGGTTGGGCCAATCTGGAAACACCATATATTTT
CDR3aa: CASGLGQSGNTIYF

v_gene: TRBV11-2
abundance: NA
d_gene: TRBD1
j_gene: TRBJ2-7
CDR3nt: TGTGCCAGCAGGGTTTCCTGGGACAGGAGTTACGAGCAGTACTTC
CDR3aa: CASRVSWDRSYEQYF

v_gene: TRBV21-1
abundance: once
d_gene: NA
j_gene: TRBJ2-2
CDR3nt: TGTGCCAGCAGCCCATCCCGCGGGGGGTGTCGCACCGGGGAGCTGTTTTTT
CDR3aa: CASSPSRGGCRTGELFF

v_gene: TRBV13
abundance: NA
d_gene: TRBD1
j_gene: TRBJ2-2
CDR3nt: TGTGCCAGCAGCCCGGACGGACAGGAAGGGACCACCGGGGAGCTGTTTTTT
CDR3aa: CASSPDGQEGTTGELFF

v_gene: TRBV19
abundance: NA
d_gene: NA
j_gene: TRBJ1-5
CDR3nt: TGTGCCAGTAGTATAACGCAGGTCGCGAATCAGCCCCAGAATTTT
CDR3aa: CASSITQVANQPQNF

v_gene: TRBV5-1
abundance: NA
d_gene: NA
j_gene: TRBJ1-2
CDR3nt: TGCGCCAGCAGCTTGGAGCCCTATGGCTACACCTTC
CDR3aa: CASSLEPYGYTF

v_gene: TRBV5-1
abundance: NA
d_gene: NA
j_gene: TRBJ1-1
CDR3nt: TGCGCCAGCACCCAGGGTACTGAAGCTTTCTTT
CDR3aa: CASTQGTEAFF

v_gene: TRBV2
abundance: few
d_gene: NA
j_gene: TRBJ1-5
CDR3nt: TGTGCCAGCAGTGAGTGGCCCAATCAGCCCCAGCATTTT
CDR3aa: CASSEWPNQPQHF

v_gene: TRBV4-2
abundance: NA
d_gene: NA
j_gene: TRBJ1-3
CDR3nt: TGTGCCAGCAGCATCCAGATTCCTAGCTCTGGAAACACCATATATTTT
CDR3aa: CASSIQIPSSGNTIYF